These 29 T cell receptor beta chains share one sample of origin, sequenced in a study of T cell clusters in autoimmune cytopenias. TRB amplification used around 260 ng of peripheral blood genomic DNA. Multiplex touch-down PCR amplified TRB using TRB-A and TRB-B pools in one tube. TCRdb reanalyzed the multiplex PCR reads and collapses them to one entry per CDR3 protein, without DNA. This sample's clone table lists around 11,000 distinct CDR3 sequences. These sequences were also reported in another study, on T cell repertoires in aging, cancer and after chemotherapy.

Sequencing was carried out using peripheral blood. The source is a human donor in good health.

The rearrangement joins TRBV11-3 to TRBJ2-1; the D call from TCRdb, TRBD2, cannot be confirmed without DNA. Germline CDR1 SGHNT, CDR2 YENEEA. This CDR3 spans 16 amino acids. CDR3 sequence reads: CASSPSRRRGYNEQFF.

This chain links TRBV18 with TRBJ1-1; TCRdb's assignment of TRBD1 cannot be checked, as there is no DNA. Germline-derived CDR1 and CDR2 are KGHSH and LQKENI. This CDR3 is 15 amino acids long. The CDR3 here is CASSQGQRLYTEAFF.

Considering frequency, this clonotype is medium-sized. The V gene is TRBV6-5, the J gene TRBJ1-1; absent DNA, TCRdb's TRBD1 call cannot be checked. CDR3 length: 15 residues. Per germline, CDR1 MNHEY and CDR2 SVGAGI. CDR3 residues: CASSYWGLENTEAFF.

V is TRBV12-3 or TRBV12-4 and J is TRBJ1-1. The CDR3 is made up of 14 amino acids. CDR3 residues: CASSPEFRTEGAFF.

This clonotype is classed as medium-sized (0.01 to 0.1%) by frequency. The rearrangement links TRBV19 to TRBJ1-3; TCRdb lists TRBD1, though no DNA is available to test this call. This CDR3 region has 14 residues. Germline V gene lookup returns CDR1 LNHDA and CDR2 SQIVND (reference sequence). CDR3 residues: CASRQGGSGNTIYF. Supplemented by reference TRBV19 and TRBJ1-3, the full variable domain reads DGGITQSPKYLFRKEGQNVTLSCEQNLNHDAMYWYRQDPGQGLRLIYYSQIVNDFQKGDIAEGYSVSREKKESFPLTVTSAQKNPTAFYLCASRQGGSGNTIYFGEGSWLTVV.

This chain connects TRBV19 to TRBJ2-5; TCRdb's D call, TRBD1, is unchecked because there is no DNA. Looked up from germline, CDR1 is LNHDA and CDR2 is SQIVND (reference sequence). The length of the CDR3 is 16 residues. The CDR3 reads CASSISPGAPQETQYF.

The chain joins TRBV28 to TRBJ2-5. Germline V gene lookup returns CDR1 MDHEN and CDR2 SYDVKM. The CDR3 spans 11 residues. The CDR3 sequence: CASSLEKTQYF.

Measured by frequency, this clonotype is medium-sized. The V gene is TRBV12-3 or TRBV12-4, the J gene TRBJ2-3. The CDR3 length is 15 residues. The CDR3 protein is CASSLFPLGTDTQYF.

This chain links TRBV7-2 with TRBJ1-2; the D call of TRBD1 rests on TCRdb alone, since no DNA is present to check it. Per the germline V gene, CDR1 is SGHTA and CDR2 is FQGNSA. This CDR3 contains 15 residues. This CDR3 reads CASSLGGTGRYGYTF.

The chain carries TRBV5-1 and TRBJ2-1; no DNA is available, so the TRBD1 call from TCRdb remains unchecked. The CDR3 is made up of 14 amino acids. Germline values: CDR1 SGHRS, CDR2 YFSETQ. CDR3 residues: CASSPRQGGREQFF.

V gene TRBV20-1 combines with J gene TRBJ2-2; the TCRdb D gene call, TRBD2, has no DNA to confirm it. Germline assignment: CDR1 DFQATT and CDR2 SNEGSKA (reference sequence). This CDR3 has 17 amino acids. CDR3 loop: CSARGARGGAGTGELFF.

This clonotype is classed as medium-sized by frequency. The chain has TRBV12-3 or TRBV12-4 and TRBJ1-2. The CDR3 covers 12 residues. CDR3 protein: CASSSSNYGYTF.

The gene calls are TRBV20-1 and TRBJ2-1; the TCRdb call, TRBD1, lacks DNA for checking. Germline CDR1 DFQATT, CDR2 SNEGSKA (reference sequence). CDR3 length: 13 residues. This chain's CDR3 is CSAPPTSEGRGFF.

The V gene is TRBV9, the J gene TRBJ2-2; TCRdb lists TRBD2, though no DNA is available to test this call. Germline V CDR1 and CDR2: SGDLS, YYNGEE. This CDR3 is 14 amino acids long. The CDR3 here is CASSVWAGAGELFF.

The CDR3 reads CAWEGQTNSPLHF. V and J are TRBV30 and TRBJ1-6; the TCRdb D gene call, TRBD1, has no DNA to confirm it. The CDR3 has 13 residues. Germline CDR1 is GTSNPN and CDR2 is SVGIG (reference sequence).

This clonotype is labeled medium-sized based on frequency. The genes are TRBV6-1 and TRBJ2-6; the D call from TCRdb, TRBD1, cannot be confirmed without DNA. The germline CDR1 and CDR2 sequences are MNHNS and SASEGT. CDR3 length: 15 amino acids. This CDR3 reads CASSEEGAGANVLTF.

This chain connects TRBV10-3 to TRBJ1-5. CDR3 length equals 15 residues. Germline V gene data show CDR1 as ENHRY and CDR2 as SYGVKD. CDR3 sequence: CATFGGGDHHQPQHF.

V and J are TRBV11-3 and TRBJ2-7; TCRdb's assignment of TRBD1 cannot be checked, as there is no DNA. The CDR3 spans 14 residues. Germline lookup yields CDR1 SGHNT and CDR2 YENEEA. CDR3 protein: CASSEPGTDNEQYF.

V is TRBV24-1 and J is TRBJ2-5. The CDR3 length is 12 residues. The germline CDR1 and CDR2 sequences are KGHDR and SFDVKD. The CDR3 loop reads CATSDPQETQYF.

The genes are TRBV10-3 and TRBJ2-7; TCRdb's assignment of TRBD2 cannot be checked, as there is no DNA. The germline V gene has CDR1 ENHRY and CDR2 SYGVKD. This CDR3 spans 16 amino acids. The CDR3 is CAISESRLVGTYEQYF.

The CDR3 is CASSEKRRDINYEQYF. This chain connects TRBV2 to TRBJ2-7; absent DNA, TCRdb's TRBD1 call cannot be checked. CDR1 is SNHLY and CDR2 is FYNNEI in the germline V gene. The CDR3 covers 16 residues.

This clonotype is identified as medium-sized from frequency. The chain has TRBV19 and TRBJ1-2; the TRBD1 assignment by TCRdb is unverifiable without DNA. The V gene's germline CDR1 is LNHDA and CDR2 SQIVND (reference sequence). The CDR3 consists of 14 residues. The CDR3 protein is CASRAGDVVYGYTF. The complete variable domain, with remaining parts taken from reference TRBV19 and TRBJ1-2, reads DGGITQSPKYLFRKEGQNVTLSCEQNLNHDAMYWYRQDPGQGLRLIYYSQIVNDFQKGDIAEGYSVSREKKESFPLTVTSAQKNPTAFYLCASRAGDVVYGYTFGSGTRLTVV.

This chain joins TRBV10-3 and TRBJ2-7; TCRdb's assignment of TRBD2 cannot be checked, as there is no DNA. The germline gives CDR1 ENHRY, CDR2 SYGVKD. There are 17 residues in the CDR3. The CDR3 loop is CASSYSRTSGGVYEQYF.

V usage is TRBV5-1 and J usage is TRBJ1-5. Germline CDR1 is SGHRS and CDR2 is YFSETQ. CDR3 length: 13 amino acids. CDR3 residues: CASSTEPNQPQHF. Drawing the rest from reference TRBV5-1 and TRBJ1-5, the complete variable domain is KAGVTQTPRYLIKTRGQQVTLSCSPISGHRSVSWYQQTPGQGLQFLFEYFSETQRNKGNFPGRFSGRQFSNSRSEMNVSTLELGDSALYLCASSTEPNQPQHFGDGTRLSIL.

J is TRBJ1-6 and V is TRBV9. The CDR3 extends over 14 amino acids. Germline CDR1 and CDR2: SGDLS and YYNGEE. The CDR3 spells CASSVGRRDSPLHF. The whole variable domain, remainder taken from reference TRBV9 and TRBJ1-6, is DSGVTQTPKHLITATGQRVTLRCSPRSGDLSVYWYQQSLDQGLQFLIQYYNGEERAKGNILERFSAQQFPDLHSELNLSSLELGDSALYFCASSVGRRDSPLHFGNGTRLTVT.

The rearrangement uses TRBV7-9 and TRBJ2-1; no DNA is available, so the TRBD1 call from TCRdb remains unchecked. In germline, CDR1 is SEHNR, CDR2 FQNEAQ (reference sequence). The CDR3 length is 11 residues. The CDR3 here is CASSLAGGQFF.

The chain has TRBV19 and TRBJ2-5; absent DNA, TCRdb's TRBD1 call cannot be checked. Germline CDR1 reads LNHDA; CDR2 reads SQIVND (reference sequence). The length of the CDR3 is 15 residues. CDR3 residues: CASSIGGGVQETQYF.

This rearrangement joins TRBV24-1 to TRBJ2-5; TCRdb's D gene call, TRBD1, goes unchecked for lack of DNA. The CDR3 has 15 amino acids. Per the germline V gene, CDR1 is KGHDR and CDR2 is SFDVKD. The CDR3 protein is CATSDLSQGLETQYF.

Frequency places this clonotype as medium-sized (0.01 to 0.1%). The V and J genes are TRBV7-2 and TRBJ2-3; TCRdb selects TRBD1, and the lack of DNA leaves this call unchecked. The CDR3 runs to 16 residues. Germline V gene data show CDR1 as SGHTA and CDR2 as FQGNSA. The CDR3: CASSPRMGRGSDTQYF.